This TCR beta chain was sequenced in a study of T cells in Graves' hyperthyroidism and ophthalmopathy. Authors of the study amplified TCR beta CDR3 regions from RNA transcripts. The HTBI set primed first-round TCR CDR3 RT-PCR. TCRdb re-analysed the multiplex PCR reads in MiXCR, keeping a single row per CDR3 protein. The sample contains around 700,000 distinct CDR3 sequences, around 20% of which appear only once. About this clonotype itself: Its antigen is as yet unknown.

Study conclusions and caveats: Ophthalmopathy, as predicted by the model, came a median about seven months after the prediction.

Patients were aged 18 to 65, had disease duration under 2 months, and had newly diagnosed hyperthyroidism. Patients showing uncontrolled infection, other autoimmune disease, pregnancy or lactation were ineligible. The PBMCs had their origin in roughly 9.8 ml of fresh peripheral blood. V dropped 0 bases and J dropped 5; count of bases not matched to a gene: 1. The CDR3 totals 13 residues. From germline, CDR1 is SQVTM and CDR2 ANQGSEA. This receptor was obtained from a woman aged 45-65 years with Graves' hyperthyroidism that later progressed to Graves' ophthalmopathy. Sequencing was performed on blood. The chain couples TRBV29-1 to TRBJ1-1; TRBD1 matches at 9 bases. CDR3 nucleotides: TGCAGCGTTGAAGAGGGACAGGGAACTGAAGCTTTCTTT. Amino acids: CSVEEGQGTEAFF.